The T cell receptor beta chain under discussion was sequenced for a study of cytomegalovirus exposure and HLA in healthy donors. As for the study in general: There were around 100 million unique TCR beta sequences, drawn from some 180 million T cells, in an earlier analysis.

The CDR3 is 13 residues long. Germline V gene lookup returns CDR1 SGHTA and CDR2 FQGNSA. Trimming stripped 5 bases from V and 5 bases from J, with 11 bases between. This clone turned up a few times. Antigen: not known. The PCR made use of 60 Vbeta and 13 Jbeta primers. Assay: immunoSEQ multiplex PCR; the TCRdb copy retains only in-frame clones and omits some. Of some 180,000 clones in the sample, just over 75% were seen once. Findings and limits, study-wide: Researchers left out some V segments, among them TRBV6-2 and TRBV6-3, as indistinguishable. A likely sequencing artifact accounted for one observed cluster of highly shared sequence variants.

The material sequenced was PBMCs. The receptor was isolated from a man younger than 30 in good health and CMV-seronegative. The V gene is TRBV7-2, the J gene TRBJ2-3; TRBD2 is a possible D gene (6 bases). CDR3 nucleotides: TGTGCCAGCAGCATACAAGCGGGAGATACGCAGTATTTT. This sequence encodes CASSIQAGDTQYF.